This TCR beta chain appears in the sequencing data of a study of Ad26.COV2.S vaccination and SARS-CoV-2 variants. Study context: Once or twice, 56 days apart, Ad26.COV2.S was delivered intramuscularly. Whole-study findings and limits: Possibly, TCR breadth and depth analyses underestimated total T cell responses. Researchers reported similar non-spike TCR breadth in vaccine and placebo recipients.

Ten or more counts support this clone. The antigen is not known. CDR1 is SQVTM, CDR2 ANQGSEA, per germline. The CDR3 length is 15 residues. Unmatched junction bases numbered 6, after V lost 4 bases and J lost 3 bases. Treatment meaning: roughly 18 received Ad26.COV2.S at low or high dose, single or two shots; 5 received placebo; per-sample allocation not given. It was on day 63 after the first vaccine or placebo injection that samples were taken. Sequenced by immunoSEQ multiplex PCR; TCRdb stores in-frame clones only, minus some. The sample contains approximately 340,000 clones, 70% to 90% of which appear only once.

Sequenced material: peripheral blood, taken in a trial of Ad26.COV2.S vaccine versus placebo. The chain recombines TRBV29-1 with TRBJ2-1; 10 bases are a match to TRBD2. The sequence came from a person between 18 and 59 years old who received the Ad26.COV2.S COVID-19 vaccine or a placebo. DNA for the CDR3: TGCAGCGTTGTAAGTAGCGGGAGGAGCTACAATGAGCAGTTCTTC. This codes for CSVVSSGRSYNEQFF.